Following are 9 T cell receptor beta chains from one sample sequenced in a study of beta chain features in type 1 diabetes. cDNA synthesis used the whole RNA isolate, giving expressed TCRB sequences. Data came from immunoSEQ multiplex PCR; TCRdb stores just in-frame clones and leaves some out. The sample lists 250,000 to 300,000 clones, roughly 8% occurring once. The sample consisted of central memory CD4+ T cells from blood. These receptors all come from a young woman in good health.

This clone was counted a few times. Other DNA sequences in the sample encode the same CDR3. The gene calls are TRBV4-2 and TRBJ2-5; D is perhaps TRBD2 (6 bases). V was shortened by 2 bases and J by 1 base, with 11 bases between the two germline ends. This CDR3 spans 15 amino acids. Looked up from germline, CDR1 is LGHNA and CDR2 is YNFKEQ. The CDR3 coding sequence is TGTGCCAGCAGCCAAACCCGGGGGAGCCAAGAGACCCAGTACTTC. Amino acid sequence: CASSQTRGSQETQYF.

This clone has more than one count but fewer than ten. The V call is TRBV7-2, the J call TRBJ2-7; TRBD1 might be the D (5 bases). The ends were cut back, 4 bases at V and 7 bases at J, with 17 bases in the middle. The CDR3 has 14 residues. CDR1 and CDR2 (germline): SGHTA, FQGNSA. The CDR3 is CASSSQDTVGEQYF. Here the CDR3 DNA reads TGTGCCAGCAGCTCCCAGGACACGGTCGGTGAGCAGTACTTC.

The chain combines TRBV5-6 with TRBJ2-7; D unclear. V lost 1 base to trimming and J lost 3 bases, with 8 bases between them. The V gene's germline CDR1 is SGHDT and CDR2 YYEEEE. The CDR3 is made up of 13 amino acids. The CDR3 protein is CASSLTNNYEQYF. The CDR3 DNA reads TGTGCCAGCAGCTTGACTAACAACTACGAGCAGTACTTC.

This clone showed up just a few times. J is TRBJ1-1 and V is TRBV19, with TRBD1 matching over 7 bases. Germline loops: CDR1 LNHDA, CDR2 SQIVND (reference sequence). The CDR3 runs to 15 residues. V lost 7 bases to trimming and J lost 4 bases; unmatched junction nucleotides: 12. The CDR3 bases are TGTGCCAGTATAGACAGGGCGGGGTCGGGCACTGAAGCTTTCTTT. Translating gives CASIDRAGSGTEAFF.

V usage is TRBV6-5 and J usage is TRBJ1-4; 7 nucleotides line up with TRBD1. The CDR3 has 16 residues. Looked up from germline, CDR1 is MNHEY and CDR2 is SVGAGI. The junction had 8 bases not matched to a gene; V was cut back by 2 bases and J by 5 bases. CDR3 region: CASSYKLPGQNEKLFF. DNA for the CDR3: TGTGCCAGCAGTTACAAGTTGCCGGGACAGAATGAAAAACTGTTTTTT.

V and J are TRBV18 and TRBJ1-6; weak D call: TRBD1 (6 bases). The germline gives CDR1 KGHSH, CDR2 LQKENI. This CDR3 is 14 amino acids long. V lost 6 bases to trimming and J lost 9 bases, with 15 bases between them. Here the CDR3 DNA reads TGTGCCAGCTCGGGAACAGGGTCGGGTTCACCCCTCCACTTT. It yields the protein CASSGTGSGSPLHF.

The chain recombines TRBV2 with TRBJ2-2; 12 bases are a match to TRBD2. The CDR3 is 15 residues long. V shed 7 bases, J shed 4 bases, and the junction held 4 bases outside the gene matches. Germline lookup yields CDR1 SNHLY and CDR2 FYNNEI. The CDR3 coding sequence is TGTGCCAGCAAGGCTAGCGGGAGGGGCACCGGGGAGCTGTTTTTT. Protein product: CASKASGRGTGELFF.

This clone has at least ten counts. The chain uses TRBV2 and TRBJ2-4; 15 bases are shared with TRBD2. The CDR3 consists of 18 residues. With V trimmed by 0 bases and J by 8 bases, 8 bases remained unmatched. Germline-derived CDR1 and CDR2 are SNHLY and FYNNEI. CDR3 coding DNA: TGTGCCAGCAGTGAAGCGCTTGTAGGACTAGCGGGAGGGGACATTCAGTACTTC. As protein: CASSEALVGLAGGDIQYF.

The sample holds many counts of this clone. The CDR3 DNA reads TGTGCCAGCGCATCCACGGACAGGGGATACGAGCAGTACTTC. As protein: CASASTDRGYEQYF. This chain links TRBV28 with TRBJ2-7, with 9 bases identical to TRBD1. There are 14 residues in the CDR3. Germline values: CDR1 MDHEN, CDR2 SYDVKM. J gave up 4 bases and V 8 bases, and 9 bases lay outside the gene matches. Supplemented by reference TRBV28 and TRBJ2-7, the full variable domain reads DVKVTQSSRYLVKRTGEKVFLECVQDMDHENMFWYRQDPGLGLRLIYFSYDVKMKEKGDIPEGYSVSREKKERFSLILESASTNQTSMYLCASASTDRGYEQYFGPGTRLTVT.